The next 14 T cell receptor beta chains were all read from a single sample in a study of blood T cell repertoires in COVID-19 (dated by TCRdb to the early 2020s). Receptor amplification or capture employed the immunoSEQ multiplex PCR assay. This immuneACCESS table, as held by TCRdb, lists in-frame sequences with V and J called but not all clones. Of the missing ones, under half trace to an unresolved V gene in checked studies; the others have no known cause. Counted in this sample were 100,000 to 150,000 clones; 85% of them appeared once. The biggest ten clones account for about 3.8% of the sample. Sequenced material: peripheral blood. The receptors derive from a man aged 60 to 75 with acute or convalescent COVID-19.

This chain uses TRBV6-4 with TRBJ2-3, with 7 bases that match TRBD1. This CDR3 has 17 residues. Unmatched junction bases numbered 18, after V lost 6 bases and J lost 6 bases. CDR1 is MRHNA, CDR2 SNTAGT, per germline. The CDR3 sequence is CASRTSDRAYMGDTQYF. For the CDR3, the DNA is TGTGCCAGCAGAACCAGCGACAGGGCTTATATGGGTGATACGCAGTATTTT.

V and J are TRBV9 and TRBJ2-1; TRBD2 aligns across 8 bases. CDR1 SGDLS and CDR2 YYNGEE come from the germline V gene. This CDR3 is 15 amino acids long. With V trimmed by 5 bases and J by 0 bases, 4 bases remained unmatched. DNA for the CDR3: TGTGCCAGCAGTCGGGGGGGTAGCTCCTACAATGAGCAGTTCTTC. Protein product: CASSRGGSSYNEQFF.

V gene TRBV5-1 combines with J gene TRBJ1-1; 10 bases map to TRBD1. The junction had 8 bases not matched to a gene; V was cut back by 0 bases and J by 3 bases. The V gene's germline CDR1 is SGHRS and CDR2 YFSETQ. The CDR3 covers 17 residues. Here the CDR3 reads CASSLGDRGLSDTEAFF. The CDR3 DNA sequence: TGCGCCAGCAGCTTGGGGGACAGGGGCCTCTCTGACACTGAAGCTTTCTTT.

The sample holds one count of this clone. The J gene is TRBJ1-1, the V gene TRBV6-2 or TRBV6-3; weak D call: TRBD1 (6 bases). The germline V gene encodes CDR1 MNHEY and CDR2 SVGEGT. The CDR3 consists of 17 residues. Trimming left V 2 bases short and J 0 bases short, with 16 bases between. The CDR3 reads CASSYPQDRFMNTEAFF. As DNA, the CDR3 is TGTGCCAGCAGTTACCCCCAGGACAGATTCATGAACACTGAAGCTTTCTTT.

This chain uses TRBV4-2 with TRBJ2-4, with 7 bases matching TRBD1. V was pared by 4 bases and J by 7 bases, with 10 bases of the junction left unmatched. CDR1 and CDR2 from the germline V gene are LGHNA and YNFKEQ. The CDR3 runs 15 residues. The CDR3 bases are TGTGCCAGCAGCCCCGAGGTCGGCAGGGGGAACATTCAGTACTTC. Its translation: CASSPEVGRGNIQYF.

This chain links TRBV5-1 with TRBJ2-5; tentative D call: TRBD2 (5 bases). The CDR3 consists of 13 residues. Trimming took off 4 bases at V and 2 bases at J, with 9 bases between the two ends. Looked up from germline, CDR1 is SGHRS and CDR2 is YFSETQ. The CDR3 loop is CASSRGIQETQYF. Written as DNA, the CDR3 is TGCGCCAGCAGCAGAGGGATTCAAGAGACCCAGTACTTC.

The J gene is TRBJ1-1, the V gene TRBV30, with D possibly being TRBD1 (5 bases). This CDR3 is 13 amino acids long. Trimming pared 1 base from V and 3 bases from J, leaving 9 bases between. Germline assignment: CDR1 GTSNPN and CDR2 SVGIG (reference sequence). CDR3 nucleotides: TGTGCCTGGAGTGCAGGGATTGACACTGAAGCTTTCTTT. Residues: CAWSAGIDTEAFF.

This chain links TRBV6-7 with TRBJ2-7; D may be TRBD2 (5 bases). TRBV6-7 is marked as an open reading frame, function uncertain. The CDR3 is 14 amino acids. V was clipped by 8 bases and J by 3 bases, with 17 bases between them. The CDR3 nucleotides are TGTGCCAGCCCGATGGCGGGCGTTCACTACGAGCAGTACTTC. This gives the protein CASPMAGVHYEQYF.

Notes on this clone: Other DNA sequences in the sample encode the same CDR3. The rearrangement links TRBV7-2 to TRBJ2-1; 10 bases are a match to TRBD2. V was pared by 1 base and J by 4 bases, with 4 bases of the junction left unmatched. CDR1 SGHTA and CDR2 FQGNSA come from the germline V gene. The CDR3 consists of 16 residues. This chain's CDR3 is CASSLETSGPYNEQFF. The DNA of the CDR3 is TGTGCCAGCAGCTTAGAGACTAGCGGGCCATACAATGAGCAGTTCTTC. Full variable domain (rest looked up from reference TRBV7-2 and TRBJ2-1): GAGVSQSPSNKVTEKGKDVELRCDPISGHTALYWYRQSLGQGLEFLIYFQGNSAPDKSGLPSDRFSAERTGGSVSTLTIQRTQQEDSAVYLCASSLETSGPYNEQFFGPGTRLTVL.

This chain connects TRBV7-2 to TRBJ2-7; 12 bases map to TRBD1. V lost 4 bases, J lost 5 bases, and 3 bases stayed unmatched. Germline V CDR1 and CDR2: SGHTA, FQGNSA. The CDR3 contains 14 residues. As DNA, the CDR3 is TGTGCCAGCAGCTACGGGACAGGGGGCCACGAGCAGTACTTC. Its protein is CASSYGTGGHEQYF.

This chain links TRBV9 with TRBJ1-1, with 9 bases that match TRBD1. The germline gives CDR1 SGDLS, CDR2 YYNGEE. V was pared by 3 bases and J by 6 bases, with 6 bases of the junction left unmatched. The CDR3 runs 14 residues. The CDR3 is CASSGGQGMAEAFF. CDR3 DNA: TGTGCCAGCAGCGGGGGACAGGGCATGGCTGAAGCTTTCTTT.

V gene TRBV5-1 combines with J gene TRBJ2-3; D remains unclear. The CDR3 is 16 amino acids. The germline gives CDR1 SGHRS, CDR2 YFSETQ. Trimming removed 4 bases at V and 3 bases at J, with 18 bases between. This chain's CDR3 is CASSTGLLLGTDTQYF. The CDR3 DNA follows: TGCGCCAGCAGCACCGGCCTTCTCCTCGGGACAGATACGCAGTATTTT.

The chain has TRBV10-2 and TRBJ1-4; D not resolved. The CDR3 covers 11 residues. The V gene lost 8 bases and the J gene lost 7 bases, with 8 bases spanning the gap. Germline V CDR1 and CDR2: WSHSY, SAAADI. CDR3: CASGLGEKLFF. CDR3 DNA sequence: TGCGCCAGCGGTCTAGGTGAAAAACTGTTTTTT.

V usage is TRBV3-1 (or the pseudogene TRBV3-2) and J usage is TRBJ2-7; D remains ambiguous. V dropped 4 bases and J dropped 6 bases, with 13 bases sitting between them. The CDR3 covers 13 residues. Germline-derived CDR1 and CDR2 are LGHDT and YNNKEL (reference sequence). CDR3 bases: TGTGCCAGCAGCCGAAGTCCAGATGGCGAGCAGTACTTC. This codes for CASSRSPDGEQYF.